The clone carrying this T cell receptor beta chain turned up a few times. What it binds is unknown. These data are taken from a study of regulatory T cells in long-lasting Graves disease. General study results and limits: Tissue studied was limited to peripheral blood, excluding thyroid tissue. Persistent disease was associated with favored TRBV28 usage and with favored use of TRBJ1-2 and TRBJ2-5.

For TCR beta, libraries came from iRepertoire HTBI primers and Arm-PCR of CDR3 regions. MiXCR, run by TCRdb on the multiplex PCR reads, gives a single entry per CDR3 protein. The sample consists of hundreds of thousands of distinct CDR3 sequences, 16% of them appearing once. Germline V lookup: CDR1 SNHLY, CDR2 FYNNEI. Trimming left V 4 bases short and J 3 bases short, with 11 bases between. This CDR3 comprises 14 residues. As to time point: newly diagnosed GD, antithyroid drugs for less than 3 months. RNA extracted from PBMCs served as the sequencing template. This same sample was also part of a study on T cells in Graves' hyperthyroidism and ophthalmopathy. According to that study: Any patient presenting with uncontrolled infection, other autoimmune disease, pregnancy or lactation was left out. The TCR CDR3 was amplified in a first-round RT-PCR using the HTBI primer set.

This clonotype was obtained from a woman in her 30s with Graves disease. The chain combines TRBV2 with TRBJ2-3; D gene uncertain. This material consisted of peripheral blood mononuclear cells (PBMCs), taken at new diagnosis, from a patient treated with antithyroid drugs. CDR3 amino acids: CASSARLGTDTQYF. The CDR3 DNA reads as TGTGCCAGCAGTGCTAGGCTGGGGACAGATACGCAGTATTTT. Complete variable domain (other parts from reference TRBV2 and TRBJ2-3): EPEVTQTPSHQVTQMGQEVILRCVPISNHLYFYWYRQILGQKVEFLVSFYNNEISEKSEIFDDQFSVERPDGSNFTLKIRSTKLEDSAMYFCASSARLGTDTQYFGPGTRLTVL.